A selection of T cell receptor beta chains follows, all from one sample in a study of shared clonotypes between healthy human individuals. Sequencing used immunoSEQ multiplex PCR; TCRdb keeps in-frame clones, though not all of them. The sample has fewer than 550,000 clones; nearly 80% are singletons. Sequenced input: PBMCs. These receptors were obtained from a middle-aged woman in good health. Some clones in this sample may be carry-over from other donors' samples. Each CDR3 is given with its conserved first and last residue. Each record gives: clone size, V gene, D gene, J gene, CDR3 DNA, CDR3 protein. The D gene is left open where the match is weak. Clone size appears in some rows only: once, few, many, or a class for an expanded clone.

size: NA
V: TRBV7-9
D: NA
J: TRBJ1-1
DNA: TGTGCCAGCAGCTTAAATGCAGGGCGGCCAGCTTTCTTT
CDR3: CASSLNAGRPAFF

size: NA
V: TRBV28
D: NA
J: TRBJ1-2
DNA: TGTGCCAGCAGTCCCCAAGTAGGGGGCTATGGCTACACCTTC
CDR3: CASSPQVGGYGYTF

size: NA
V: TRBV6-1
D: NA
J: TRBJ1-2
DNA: TGTGCCAGCAGTGATTTGAGAGGGACTAACTATGGCTACACCTTC
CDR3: CASSDLRGTNYGYTF

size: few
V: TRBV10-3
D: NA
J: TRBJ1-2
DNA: TGTGCCATCAGTGAGTCTAGGGAGTCTAACTATGGCTACACCTTC
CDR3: CAISESRESNYGYTF

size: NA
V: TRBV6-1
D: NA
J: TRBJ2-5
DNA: TGTGCCAGCAGGTACAGGGTTAGGGAGCAAGAGACCCAGTACTTC
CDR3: CASRYRVREQETQYF

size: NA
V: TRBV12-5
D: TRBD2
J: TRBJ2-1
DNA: TGTGCTAGTGGTCGCTTAGCGGGCACCGGGGGTGAGCAGTTCTTC
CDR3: CASGRLAGTGGEQFF

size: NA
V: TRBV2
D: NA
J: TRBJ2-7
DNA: TGTGCCAGCACCGACCTTATTCCCTACGAGCAGTGCTTC
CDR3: CASTDLIPYEQCF

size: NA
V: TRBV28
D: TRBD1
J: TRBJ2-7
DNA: TGTGCCAGCAGTGGCACCGGGACAGTCTACGAGCAGTACTTC
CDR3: CASSGTGTVYEQYF

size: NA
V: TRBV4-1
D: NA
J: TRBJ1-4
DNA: TGCGCCAGCAGCCAAGTTTTCCAGGGTCGTCTGGGAGCAACTAATGAAAAACTGTTTTTT
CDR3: CASSQVFQGRLGATNEKLFF

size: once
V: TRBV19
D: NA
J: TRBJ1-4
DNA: TGTGCCAGTAGTAAACAGGGTTCGGGTGAAAAACTGTTTTTT
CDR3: CASSKQGSGEKLFF

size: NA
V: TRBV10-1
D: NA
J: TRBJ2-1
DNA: TGCGCCAGCAGTGTAAGCAGACTAAGCTCCTACAATGAGCAGTTCTTC
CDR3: CASSVSRLSSYNEQFF

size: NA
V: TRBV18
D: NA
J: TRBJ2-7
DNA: TGTGCCAGCTCACCAAATATGAACGAGCAGTACTTC
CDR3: CASSPNMNEQYF

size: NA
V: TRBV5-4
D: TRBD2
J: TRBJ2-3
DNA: TGTGCCAGCAGCTTGGCCGGGACTAGCGCAGATACGCAGTATTTT
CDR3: CASSLAGTSADTQYF

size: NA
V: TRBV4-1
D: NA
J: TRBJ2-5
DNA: TGCGCCAGCAGCCAAGGGGGGGCAGAGACCCAGTACTTC
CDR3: CASSQGGAETQYF

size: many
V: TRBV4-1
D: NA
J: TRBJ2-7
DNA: TGCGCCAGCAGCCAACAGGGCGAGCAGTACTTC
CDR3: CASSQQGEQYF

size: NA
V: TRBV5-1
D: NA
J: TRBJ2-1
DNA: TGCGCCAGCAGCTCGCAGGGCGGGAATGAGCAGTTCTTC
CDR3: CASSSQGGNEQFF

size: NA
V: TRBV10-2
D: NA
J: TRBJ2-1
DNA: TGCGCCAGCAGTGAACCCTACAATGAGCAGTTCTTC
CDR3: CASSEPYNEQFF